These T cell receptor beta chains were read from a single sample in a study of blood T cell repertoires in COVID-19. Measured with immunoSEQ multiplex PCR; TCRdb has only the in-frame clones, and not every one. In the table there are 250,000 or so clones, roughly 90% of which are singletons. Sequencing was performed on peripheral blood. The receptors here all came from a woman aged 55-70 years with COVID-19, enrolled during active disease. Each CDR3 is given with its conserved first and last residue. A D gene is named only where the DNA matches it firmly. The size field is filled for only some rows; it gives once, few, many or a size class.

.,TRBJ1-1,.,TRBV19,TGTGCCAGTAGTCCGCCTCGGAGGGGCACTGAAGCTTTCTTT,CASSPPRRGTEAFF
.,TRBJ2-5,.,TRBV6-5,TGTGCCAGCAGCCCGCCCGGGATGCTTCAAGAGACCCAGTACTTC,CASSPPGMLQETQYF
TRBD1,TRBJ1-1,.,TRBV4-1,TGCGCCAGCAGCCCTAACCCGGGACAGCAGAACACTGAAGCTTTCTTT,CASSPNPGQQNTEAFF
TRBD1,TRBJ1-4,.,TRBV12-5,TGTGCTAGTGGTTCGGGGTCGGGCGACGGGACAGCGCGGAGAAAACTGTTTTTT,CASGSGSGDGTARRKLFF
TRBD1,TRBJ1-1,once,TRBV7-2,TGTGCCAGCAGTCCATTTCAGGGGGCCGATGAAGCTTTCTTT,CASSPFQGADEAFF
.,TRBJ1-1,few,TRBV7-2,TGTGCCAGCAGCTTAGTCGGGCAGGGTAAAGCTTTCTTT,CASSLVGQGKAFF
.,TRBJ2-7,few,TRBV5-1,TGCGCCAGCAGCTTGAACGGGGGACCCTACTACGAGCAGTACTTC,CASSLNGGPYYEQYF
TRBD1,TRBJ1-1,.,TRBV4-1,TGCGCCAGCAGCCAAGGCTACAGGGGTATGAACACTGAAGCTTTCTTT,CASSQGYRGMNTEAFF
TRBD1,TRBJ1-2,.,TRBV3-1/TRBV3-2,TGTGCCAGCAGCCAAGCAGACAGGGGGCATCACTATGGCTACACCTTC,CASSQADRGHHYGYTF
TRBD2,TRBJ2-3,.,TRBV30,TGTGCCTGGAGCCCTAGCGGGGGGTGGGTTGGGACGCAGTATTTT,CAWSPSGGWVGTQYF
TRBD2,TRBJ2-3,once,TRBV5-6,TGTGCCAGCAGCTCGTCCTTTAGCGGGGGCCCCCCAGATACGCAGTATTTT,CASSSSFSGGPPDTQYF
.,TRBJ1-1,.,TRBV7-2,TGTGCCAGCAGCTTTCGATTGAAGGCGGCAAGGGGCACTGAAGCTTTCTTT,CASSFRLKAARGTEAFF
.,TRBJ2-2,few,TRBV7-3,TGTGCCAGCAGCTTAATGGCTGGGAACACCGGGGAGCTGTTTTTT,CASSLMAGNTGELFF
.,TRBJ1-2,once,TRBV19,TGTGCCAGTAATGGGCAGAGTGGCTACACCTTC,CASNGQSGYTF
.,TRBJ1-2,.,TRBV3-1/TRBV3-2,TGTGCCAGCAGCGCCACTTCTAACTATGGCTACACCTTC,CASSATSNYGYTF
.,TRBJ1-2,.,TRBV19,TGTGCCAGTAGTAATCAGGGCACTGGCTATGGCTACACCTTC,CASSNQGTGYGYTF
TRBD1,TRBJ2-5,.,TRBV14,TGTGCCAGCAGCCCCAACAGGGGTACACAAGAGACCCAGTACTTC,CASSPNRGTQETQYF
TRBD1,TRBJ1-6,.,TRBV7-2,TGTGCCAGCAGCCTACGAGGGGGACAGAATAATTCACCCCTCCACTTT,CASSLRGGQNNSPLHF
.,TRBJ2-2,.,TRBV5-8,TGTGCCAGCAGCCCGCCGGGACACTTTTTAAACACCGGGGAGCTGTTTTTT,CASSPPGHFLNTGELFF
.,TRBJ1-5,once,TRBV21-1,TGTGCCAGCAGTATGTTGTTAGCTCATTGGCATCATCAGCCCCAGCGTTTT,CASSMLLAHWHHQPQRF
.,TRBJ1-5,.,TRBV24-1,TGTGCCACCAGCGGAGGATTGAATCAGCCCCAGCATTTT,CATSGGLNQPQHF
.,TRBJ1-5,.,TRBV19,TGTGCCAGTAGAACAGAGTATAGCAATCAGCCCCAGCATTTT,CASRTEYSNQPQHF
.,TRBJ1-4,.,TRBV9,TGTGCCAGCAGCGTAGCACCTACGAGGGAAAAACTGTTTTTT,CASSVAPTREKLFF
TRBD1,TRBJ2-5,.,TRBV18,TGTGCCAGCTCACTTAACAGGGGAGAAGAGACCCAGTACTTC,CASSLNRGEETQYF
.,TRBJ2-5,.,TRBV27,TGTGCCAGCAGTAAACAGGGCTGGGAGACCCAGTACTTC,CASSKQGWETQYF
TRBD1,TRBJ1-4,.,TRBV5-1,TGCGCCAGCAGCTCGGGACAGCTTGCAACTAATGAAAAACTGTTTTTT,CASSSGQLATNEKLFF
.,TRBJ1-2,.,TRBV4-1,TGCGCCAGCAGCCAAAGCACAGTCTATGGCTACGGCTACACCTTC,CASSQSTVYGYGYTF
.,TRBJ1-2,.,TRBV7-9,TGTGCCAGCGGCCTTAACAGCTATGGCTACACCTTC,CASGLNSYGYTF
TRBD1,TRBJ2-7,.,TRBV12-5,TGTGCTAGTGGTTTGTCCAGGGACAGCGGCGAGCAGTACTTC,CASGLSRDSGEQYF
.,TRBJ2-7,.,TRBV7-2,TGTGCCAGCAGCTTAGTCAAGGGAGCGCGCGAGCAGTACTTC,CASSLVKGAREQYF
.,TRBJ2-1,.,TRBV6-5,TGTGCCAGCAGTTACTCCGGAGTGGGCAATGAGCAGTTCTTC,CASSYSGVGNEQFF
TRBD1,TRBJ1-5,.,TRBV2,TGTGCCAGCAGCCACCTACTGCAGGGACAGGGTGCTCAGCCCCAGCATTTT,CASSHLLQGQGAQPQHF
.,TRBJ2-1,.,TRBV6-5,TGTGCCAGCTCCCCACGGGGACAAATGAATGAGCAGTTCTTC,CASSPRGQMNEQFF
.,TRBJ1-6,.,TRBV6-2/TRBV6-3,TGTGCCAGCAGTTCCGCCCTAACCAGGGACTATAATTCACCCCTCCACTTT,CASSSALTRDYNSPLHF
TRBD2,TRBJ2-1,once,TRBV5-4,TGTGCCAGCAGTTTCAGCGGGGGGAATCACAATGAGCAGTTCTTC,CASSFSGGNHNEQFF
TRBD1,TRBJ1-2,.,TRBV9,TGTGCCAGCCGCAGGACAGGCCTTAACTATGGCTACACCTTC,CASRRTGLNYGYTF
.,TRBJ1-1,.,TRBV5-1,TGCGCCAGCAGCTTGGCCGGGGGGAGAGATGAAGCTTTCTTT,CASSLAGGRDEAFF
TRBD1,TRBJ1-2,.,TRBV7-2,TGTGCCAGCAGCTTAGGGGGGACAGCGATCTATGGCTACACCTTC,CASSLGGTAIYGYTF
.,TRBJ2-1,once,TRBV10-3,TGTGCCATCACCGAAAACCCTCAGGGGATCTATGAGCAGTTCTTC,CAITENPQGIYEQFF
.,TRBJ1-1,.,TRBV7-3,TGTGCCAGCAGCTCCGGTCCCATAAAAGGGGGTTCGACTGAAGCTTTCTTT,CASSSGPIKGGSTEAFF
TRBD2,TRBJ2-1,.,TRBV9,TGTGCCAGCAGCGCCAGACCTAGCGGGGGTCAACACAATGAGCAGTTCTTC,CASSARPSGGQHNEQFF
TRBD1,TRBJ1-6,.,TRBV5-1,TGCGCCAGCGGGGAATTGGGGGGGACAGGGTTGTTGGTAAATTCACCCCTCCACTTT,CASGELGGTGLLVNSPLHF
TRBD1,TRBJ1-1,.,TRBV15,TGTGCCACCGCCCGACAGGGAGCGAACACTGAAGCTTTCTTT,CATARQGANTEAFF
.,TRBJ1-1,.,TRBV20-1,TGCAGTGCAAGTAAGGGGGCTGAAGCTTTCTTT,CSASKGAEAFF
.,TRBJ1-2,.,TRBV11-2,TGTGCCAGCAGCTTAGATCTTATCGGGGACGGAGGGGGCTACACCTTC,CASSLDLIGDGGGYTF
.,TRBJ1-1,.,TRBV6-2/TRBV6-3,TGTGCCAGCAGCCCCAGGGAGGGTAACACTGAAGCTTTCTTT,CASSPREGNTEAFF
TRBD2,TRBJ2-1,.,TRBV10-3,TGTGCCATCAGAGCAGCGGGGGCGTACAATGAGCAGTTCTTC,CAIRAAGAYNEQFF
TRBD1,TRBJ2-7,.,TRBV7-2,TGTGCCAGCAGCTTAGCGGGACAGCACTACGAGCAGTACTTC,CASSLAGQHYEQYF
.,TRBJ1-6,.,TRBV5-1,TGCGCCAGCAGCTTGGGCCCAGTCCCATCCTATAATTCACCCCTCCACTTT,CASSLGPVPSYNSPLHF
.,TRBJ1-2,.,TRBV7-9,TGTGCCAGCAGCTTATCTCTGACCGGGCCCAGGGCTGGTGGCTACACCTTC,CASSLSLTGPRAGGYTF
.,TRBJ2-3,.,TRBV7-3,TGTGCCAGCCGGGAGCGCGTGACCACAGATACGCAGTATTTT,CASRERVTTDTQYF
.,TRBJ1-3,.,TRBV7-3,TGTGCCAGCAGCTTAACGGAGGTCTCTGGAAACACCATATATTTT,CASSLTEVSGNTIYF
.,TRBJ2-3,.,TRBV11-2,TGTGCCAGCAGCTTCGGTGGGGGCTTTAGCACAGATACGCAGTATTTT,CASSFGGGFSTDTQYF
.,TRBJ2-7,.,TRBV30,TGTGCCTGGAGGGGGGACATCTACGAGCAGTACTTC,CAWRGDIYEQYF
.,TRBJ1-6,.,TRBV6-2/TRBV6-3,TGTGCCAGCAGTTGGGAGGGTCATTCACCCCTCCACTTT,CASSWEGHSPLHF
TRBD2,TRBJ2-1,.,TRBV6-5,TGTGCCAGCACCGACGGGGGGAGCTCCTACAATGAGCAGTTCTTC,CASTDGGSSYNEQFF